The present entry profiles one TCR beta chain with its context. Its specific antigen is unknown. No clone much larger than this one lies a single base away; base qualities are absent. The immunoSEQ Assay was used to immunosequence TCRbeta CDR3 regions from genomic DNA. Before high-throughput sequencing, the genomic DNA was amplified using bias-controlled multiplex PCR. Turning to the authors' computational methods: To quantify the absolute abundance of each unique TCRbeta CDR3 region, the sequences were collapsed and filtered. Clonality was defined as 1 minus Pielou's evenness and was calculated using productive rearrangements only. Tumor T-cell fraction was calculated by normalizing TCRbeta template counts to the amount of usable DNA, which was estimated from several housekeeping genes. Clones with significantly greater frequencies in on-treatment versus baseline samples were identified using a previously published method. TCRdb stores this immuneACCESS table with in-frame sequences only. Part of the clones is absent; in the studies checked, under half of the shortfall reflects unresolved V genes, and no reason is known for the rest. The D gene and trimming were derived from the DNA, and the V and J assignments and clone size from that table. The sample table lists about 6,800 clones, 25% to 35% of them with a count of one. The biggest ten clones account for 23% of the sample.

This record comes from a study of sequential checkpoint blockade in melanoma (dated by TCRdb to about 2019). For the study in its entirety: Using 1:1 randomization, the trial assigned patients either to first-line nivolumab followed by ipilimumab (arm A) or to ipilimumab followed by nivolumab (arm B). In about 80% of the matched pre- and post-treatment tumor biopsy pairs, both biopsies came from the same lesion. Maintenance nivolumab was given following each of the two trial sequences. For about 22 patients, matched tumor biopsies were taken both before treatment and at week 13, after single-agent nivolumab (arm A) or ipilimumab (arm B). DNA from about 90 melanoma tumor samples collected before treatment underwent TCRbeta immunosequencing.

The germline V gene specifies MNHGY as CDR1 and SAAAGT as CDR2. The CDR3, cysteine through phenylalanine, is 15 amino acids long. The only DNA kept is the CDR3, 45 bases in frame from the first base. For this chain, trimming is 5 bases at the V end and 0 bases at the J end, and the number of junction bases without a gene match is 7. What the authors observed across the whole study: Among patients in arm A, the nivolumab-first arm, pretreatment tumor TIL clonality was associated with response (P = .04). The model for predicting response that combines TCR metrics with mutation burden needs to be validated in larger, independent patient cohorts. Small sample sizes and reduced statistical power limited the analyses of tumor T-cell fraction within each arm. Patients with increases in tumor T-cell fraction and clonality by week 13 were approximately 30 times more likely to achieve clinical benefit. PD-L1 staining and CD8+ T-cell counts correlated with tumor T-cell fraction and clonality, whereas mutational load did not.

The treatment or condition label, read with the paper, signifies: randomized to nivolumab then ipilimumab (arm A) or the reverse (arm B). No trial patient had received prior DNA-damaging chemotherapy. Samples came from patients with melanoma in CheckMate 064, a randomized, open-label phase II trial of sequential checkpoint blockade. Genomic DNA from formalin-fixed paraffin-embedded (FFPE) tissue samples served as the input for tumor TCR sequencing. The input for sequencing was tumor tissue (inferred from file names), taken from a patient given nivolumab and ipilimumab in sequence. This sequence originates from a human donor with melanoma. The V and J segments used are TRBV6-8 and TRBJ2-7; TRBD2 fits 7 bases in the junction. The CDR3 protein: CASSPMGGSSYEQYF. The DNA sequence reads TGTGCCAGCAGTCCCATGGGCGGGAGCTCCTACGAGCAGTACTTC.